One T cell receptor (beta chain) is described in this entry. A much larger clone lies one base from this, so it may be a read error. In germline, CDR1 is SNHLY, CDR2 FYNNEI. This CDR3 contains 11 residues. Trimming pared 6 bases from V and 5 bases from J, leaving 7 bases between. These data come from a study of shared clonotypes between healthy human individuals. Some clones are missing from TCRdb's copy, which holds only in-frame ones; the method was immunoSEQ multiplex PCR. This sample has about 230,000 clones; 65% occur once, and the top ten carry approximately 12%. The sequence was obtained from a young man in good health. This chain links TRBV2 with TRBJ1-1; D remains ambiguous. Sequenced sample: memory CD4+ T cells sorted from blood. Subset given: CD45RA-negative fraction. CDR3 residues: CASSLWTEAFF. The CDR3 coding sequence is TGTGCCAGCAGCCTGTGGACTGAAGCTTTCTTT. Complete variable domain (other parts from reference TRBV2 and TRBJ1-1): EPEVTQTPSHQVTQMGQEVILRCVPISNHLYFYWYRQILGQKVEFLVSFYNNEISEKSEIFDDQFSVERPDGSNFTLKIRSTKLEDSAMYFCASSLWTEAFFGQGTRLTVV.